The subject of this entry is one TCR beta chain. This clonotype showed up just once. The specificity of this receptor is unknown. No qualities accompany the bases; no much larger clone lies one base away. One read amounts to weak evidence. RNA was extracted with the RNeasy kit and roughly 0.45 to 1 ug was reverse transcribed using random hexamers. The immunoSEQ multiplex PCR assay, which covers 54 Vbeta and 13 Jbeta segments, was used to amplify TCR beta CDR3 regions. Bias from PCR amplification was corrected by using a synthetic template baseline for primer optimization and for computational correction. Concerning the study's data processing: Only productive sequences were kept, with reads annotated to V, D and J genes according to IMGT and analyzed in immunoSEQ Analyzer. Clonality was computed as one minus Shannon entropy normalized by log2 of the number of productive unique sequences. Public and private clones were assessed among the 100 most prevalent clones of each patient and control. Susac-specific clones were defined as absent from healthy and MS cohorts, 1052 published viral clones and other ImmuneACCESS disease sequences. The raw public data were reprocessed by TCRdb itself: fastp quality trimming at Q25, MiXCR clonotype calling, in-frame beta chains only. For every CDR3 protein sequence, its rows merge into one entry that carries the most common genes and DNA. TCRdb, not the original authors, processed these V and J calls. Counted in this sample were about 300,000 distinct CDR3 sequences; about 91% of them appeared once. The ten largest account for approximately 0.18% of the sample.

The data originate from a study of CD8 T cells in Susac syndrome (dated by TCRdb to between 2019 and 2020). For the study in its entirety: Repertoire sequencing was used to test whether CD8+ T cell activation and differentiation in Susac syndrome was antigen driven. Clonality of the CD8+ T cell repertoire was compared between eleven to twelve healthy donors, approximately 14 Susac syndrome patients and around 15 multiple sclerosis patients. The paper as a whole reports these results and caveats: The number of individuals in the TCR sequencing and HLA analysis was recognized as being relatively small.

CDR1 and CDR2, looked up from the germline V gene, are SNHLY and FYNNEI. V drops 8 bases and J drops 4 bases, leaving 12 bases in between. The CDR3 contains 13 residues, cysteine and phenylalanine counted. Only the CDR3 part of the read is kept: 39 bases, read in frame from the first base. High-throughput TCR beta sequencing profiled peripheral blood CD8+ and CD4+ T cells from healthy donors, Susac syndrome patients and multiple sclerosis patients. The multiple sclerosis controls were treatment-naive patients whose relapsing-remitting disease, either stable or active, fulfilled the revised McDonald criteria. Bulk CD8+ and CD4+ T cells were purified by magnetic negative isolation, whereas CD8+ TEMRA cells were enriched by FACS. Blood was drawn into EDTA tubes, processed within 24 hours, and PBMCs were isolated by density gradient centrifugation. PBMCs intended for TCR sequencing were frozen in liquid nitrogen and were later thawed in a 37 degrees C water bath. A purity of at least 90% was achieved for sorted or isolated CD4+, CD8+ and CD8+ TEMRA cells.

This receptor chain uses TRBV2 and TRBJ2-1; the D gene is perhaps TRBD2, from 5 matching bases. Sequencing used CD8+ T cells from PBMCs. This TCR was sampled from a human donor with multiple sclerosis. The sequenced DNA: TGTGCCAGCTTAGGACTGGCTTACAATGAGCAGTTCTTC. It encodes CASLGLAYNEQFF.